The subject of this entry is one TCR beta chain. Its antigen is unknown. The PCR ran on 60 Vbeta and 13 Jbeta primers. Assay used: immunoSEQ multiplex PCR; TCRdb lists only in-frame clones, some missing. The repertoire holds some 220,000 clones, with 77% as singletons. This CDR3 contains 15 residues. Germline loops: CDR1 GTSNPN, CDR2 SVGIG (reference sequence). V lost 1 base and J lost 9; bases outside the gene matches: 6. This sample is drawn from a study of cytomegalovirus exposure and HLA in healthy donors. Overall study results and limits: In a later analysis, a missense DCLRE1C variant was linked to TCR beta V- and J-gene trimming. It emerged from a later analysis that several of the most significant clusters appeared to be linked to common viral pathogens.

The sequence was collected from a woman aged 55 to 70 in good health and CMV-seropositive. The chain couples TRBV30 to TRBJ2-1; 13 bases align to TRBD2. The sequenced sample consisted of PBMCs. The CDR3, as DNA: TGTGCCTGGAGTGCCGGGACTAGCGGGAAGGGTGAGCAGTTCTTC. Amino acid sequence: CAWSAGTSGKGEQFF.